The entry below gives a single T cell receptor (beta chain) sequence along with its context. The antigen it binds to is not known. One base away there is no much larger clone; base qualities are not given. A second Seattle source provided samples from volunteer blood donors who had recovered from COVID-19. Each collaborating institution followed its own protocols to collect whole blood in K2EDTA tubes. For TCRbeta analysis, collaborator samples were shipped as frozen whole blood, as isolated PBMCs, or as DNA extracted from either sample type. The CDR3 goes from the cysteine to the phenylalanine over 15 residues. The sequence is cut down to CDR3 DNA, 45 bases in frame from base 1. From the germline V gene, CDR1 is SGDLS and CDR2 is YYNGEE. Germline trimming amounts to 4 bases on V and 8 bases on J, with 5 as the count of junction bases outside the gene matches. The data were taken from a study of blood T cell repertoires in COVID-19 (dated by TCRdb to the early 2020s). In terms of the full investigation: Collaborator samples came from the United States, Italy and Spain and covered acute and convalescent phases of COVID-19. The samples were drawn from two sources: the first 160 participants of the ongoing ImmuneRACE study, and 950 to 1,500 subjects contributed by 6 global collaborators. Nearly every sample came with metadata listing a de-identified subject ID, COVID-19 status, age in years and sex. The repertoires were made available in a free public database intended to serve as a resource for research on the immune response to SARS-CoV-2. The material from the prospective study consisted of cDNA or gDNA derived from T cells, B-cell-depleted T cells, or PBMCs. Where available, HLA class I and class II types were obtained from metadata supplied by the sample provider rather than from assay-based typing. Deeply sampled blood TCRbeta repertoires from subjects exposed to, actively infected with, or recovered from COVID-19 were included in the dataset.

TCRbeta CDR3 regions were amplified from genomic DNA using the immunoSEQ Assay, a bias-controlled multiplex PCR. Regarding the original processing steps: Nucleated cell counts per sample were estimated from amplification of reference gene primers within the assay. To quantify the absolute abundance of each unique TCRbeta CDR3 rearrangement, sequence reads were collapsed and filtered. For each sample, productive Simpson clonality was calculated by taking the square root of Simpson's diversity index across productive rearrangements. What TCRdb holds here is the immuneACCESS table cut down to in-frame rearrangements. Part of the clones is not present; checked against another copy, under half of the missing clones reflect an unresolved V gene, and the others are unexplained. V, J and clone size are taken as reported in that table, and D and trimming were inferred from the DNA itself. This sample gives some 180,000 clones in total; 88% of them show up just once. The ten top clones hold approximately 2.1% of the sample.

The research as a whole found: The quantity of clinical and demographic metadata differed by source and by participant and was supplied without curation.

The sequence was obtained from a man between 50 and 59 years old who had recovered from COVID-19. The V and J segments used are TRBV9 and TRBJ2-3, and TRBD2 aligns with 15 junction nucleotides. The sequencing input was peripheral blood. The CDR3 amino acid sequence is: CASSLGLAGGGTQYF. Here is the DNA: TGTGCCAGCAGCTTGGGACTAGCGGGGGGAGGTACGCAGTATTTT.